The 25 T cell receptor beta chains below were found in one sample sequenced in a study of T cells after yellow fever vaccination. TCRdb reanalysed the 5' RACE reads using MiXCR and keeps one entry per CDR3 protein. The table shows approximately 550,000 distinct CDR3 sequences, with 15% to 20% occurring only once. Here the sequenced sample was PBMCs, taken 15 days after the yellow fever booster vaccination. These receptors came from a man aged 25 to 40 who received the YFV17D yellow fever vaccine.

This chain links TRBV12-3 or TRBV12-4 with TRBJ2-1; perhaps D is TRBD1 or TRBD2 (5 bases each). Between the trimmed V and J ends, which lost 4 bases and 6 bases, there was a span of 13 bases. The CDR3 has 14 amino acids. DNA for the CDR3: TGTGCCAGCAGTTCATCCGGGACGTCCAATGAGCAGTTCTTC. Protein sequence: CASSSSGTSNEQFF.

The V call is TRBV3-1, the J call TRBJ2-5; TRBD1 matches at 7 bases. The CDR3 spans 14 residues. The germline V gene has CDR1 LGHDT and CDR2 YNNKEL (reference sequence). V lost 6 bases and J lost 2; bases outside the gene matches: 6. The CDR3 DNA reads TGTGCCAGCAGACGGACAGGAGTGCAAGAGACCCAGTACTTC. Its translation: CASRRTGVQETQYF.

The CDR3 sequence: CASGLVLGLAGDFTSTDTQYF. Written as DNA, the CDR3 is TGTGCTAGTGGTTTGGTACTTGGACTAGCGGGGGACTTTACTAGCACAGATACGCAGTATTTT. The chain carries TRBV12-5 and TRBJ2-3; 13 positions match TRBD2. After removal of 0 bases from V and 0 bases from J, the junction contained 12 bases not matched to a gene. In germline, CDR1 is LGHNT, CDR2 FRNRAP. CDR3 length equals 21 residues.

The rearrangement uses TRBV5-1 and TRBJ2-7; 7 positions agree with TRBD2. After removal of 4 bases from V and 5 bases from J, the junction contained 9 bases not matched to a gene. The CDR3 contains 14 residues. CDR1 SGHRS and CDR2 YFSETQ come from the germline V gene. The CDR3 spells CASSPGGSGDEQYF. CDR3 DNA sequence: TGCGCCAGCAGCCCCGGGGGGAGTGGGGACGAGCAGTACTTC.

This clonotype was seen a handful of times. This chain uses TRBV7-9 with TRBJ2-5; no definite D call. With 5 bases removed from V and 4 bases from J, the gap between germline ends came to 11 bases. The CDR3 runs to 13 residues. Germline CDR1 and CDR2: SEHNR and FQNEAQ (reference sequence). CDR3 bases: TGTGCCAGCAGCCAGATCATGGTAGAGACCCAGTACTTC. Its translation is CASSQIMVETQYF.

This clonotype has just a few counts. The rearrangement uses TRBV3-1 and TRBJ1-2, with 7 bases matching TRBD1. The V gene end was trimmed by 3 bases and the J gene end by 9 bases; junction bases not matched to a gene: 7. Germline CDR1 and CDR2: LGHDT and YNNKEL (reference sequence). The CDR3 spans 13 residues. CDR3 in amino acids: CASSQTRQGSYTF. CDR3 in DNA: TGTGCCAGCAGCCAGACCCGACAGGGAAGCTACACCTTC.

The V call is TRBV18, the J call TRBJ2-1; no firm D call. From germline, CDR1 is KGHSH and CDR2 LQKENI. The V end lost 0 bases, the J end lost 4 bases, and 7 bases lay between the germline ends. There are 14 residues in the CDR3. CDR3 amino acids: CASSPPTGYNEQFF. CDR3 DNA sequence: TGTGCCAGCTCACCACCGACTGGGTACAATGAGCAGTTCTTC.

The sample holds a few counts of this clonotype. The V and J genes are TRBV18 and TRBJ2-5, with a possible D match to TRBD2 (5 bases). V was cut by 3 bases and J by 7 bases, with 9 bases left in between. Germline V gene lookup returns CDR1 KGHSH and CDR2 LQKENI. This CDR3 spans 12 amino acids. The CDR3 sequence is CASSPPGGTQYF. DNA for the CDR3: TGTGCCAGCTCACCTCCCGGAGGGACCCAGTACTTC.

The gene calls are TRBV18 and TRBJ2-6; perhaps TRBD2 as D (5 bases). This CDR3 spans 16 amino acids. V was shortened by 8 bases and J by 0 bases, with 14 bases between the two germline ends. Germline assignment: CDR1 KGHSH and CDR2 LQKENI. The CDR3 is CASRSLGISGANVLTF. CDR3 in DNA: TGTGCCAGCCGAAGCCTCGGGATCTCTGGGGCCAACGTCCTGACTTTC.

This sequence joins TRBV19 and TRBJ2-3, with 8 bases aligning to TRBD2. V trimming: 6 bases; J trimming: 2 bases; junction bases outside the gene matches: 16. The CDR3 extends over 18 amino acids. CDR1 is LNHDA, CDR2 SQIVND, per germline (reference sequence). The CDR3 here is CASRDSGSYRSYTDTQYF. The CDR3 DNA reads as TGTGCCAGTAGGGACAGCGGGAGTTACAGGTCCTACACAGATACGCAGTATTTT. The full variable domain, with the rest looked up from reference TRBV19 and TRBJ2-3, is DGGITQSPKYLFRKEGQNVTLSCEQNLNHDAMYWYRQDPGQGLRLIYYSQIVNDFQKGDIAEGYSVSREKKESFPLTVTSAQKNPTAFYLCASRDSGSYRSYTDTQYFGPGTRLTVL.

The gene calls are TRBV5-1 and TRBJ2-3; D remains ambiguous. The V and J ends lost 5 bases and 1 base respectively, with 11 bases between them. Germline V gives CDR1 SGHRS, CDR2 YFSETQ. CDR3 length equals 14 residues. The CDR3 DNA follows: TGCGCCAGCAGGTGGGCGTGGGGCACAGATACGCAGTATTTT. Translating gives CASRWAWGTDTQYF.

The rearrangement links TRBV5-4 to TRBJ2-1; 8 nucleotides agree with TRBD2. Germline CDR1 SGHNT, CDR2 YYREEE (reference sequence). The length of the CDR3 is 17 residues. Trimming at V came to 6 bases and at J to 0 bases, leaving 11 bases not matched to a gene. CDR3: CASTAGTSRSSYNEQFF. As DNA, the CDR3 is TGTGCCAGCACCGCGGGGACTAGTAGGAGCTCCTACAATGAGCAGTTCTTC.

There are a few counts of this clonotype. J is TRBJ2-2 and V is TRBV7-9; 8 positions match TRBD2. Trimming removed 8 bases from V and 3 bases from J; junction bases left unmatched: 5. Germline CDR1 is SEHNR and CDR2 is FQNEAQ (reference sequence). The CDR3 has 14 residues. CDR3 loop: CASLLAADTGELFF. The CDR3, as DNA: TGTGCCAGCCTACTAGCGGCAGACACCGGGGAGCTGTTTTTT.

This clonotype was recorded a few times. The DNA of the CDR3 is TGCAGTGCCGACCTGACAGGGGGGAAGGGCGCTTTCTTT. Residues: CSADLTGGKGAFF. V is TRBV20-1 and J is TRBJ1-1; 9 bases fit TRBD1. The germline gives CDR1 DFQATT, CDR2 SNEGSKA (reference sequence). V trimming: 6 bases; J trimming: 11 bases; junction bases outside the gene matches: 13. The CDR3 consists of 13 residues.

The chain combines TRBV7-2 with TRBJ2-1; D possibly corresponds to TRBD2 (5 bases). Germline V CDR1 and CDR2: SGHTA, FQGNSA. The CDR3 extends over 14 amino acids. Trimming pared 5 bases from V and 1 base from J, leaving 9 bases between. The CDR3 bases are TGTGCCAGCAGCCCCAAGCGGTCCTACAATGAGCAGTTCTTC. Amino acid sequence: CASSPKRSYNEQFF.

The chain has TRBV6-5 and TRBJ1-1; D is possibly TRBD1 (6 bases). Germline-derived CDR1 and CDR2 are MNHEY and SVGAGI. This CDR3 contains 18 residues. The V and J ends lost 2 bases and 1 base respectively, with 20 bases between them. The CDR3: CASSYGSGRGDPNTEAFF. In DNA, the CDR3 is TGTGCCAGCAGTTACGGTTCGGGCAGGGGCGATCCGAACACTGAAGCTTTCTTT.

In its sample, this clonotype was seen a few times. V and J are TRBV5-1 and TRBJ2-1, with 10 nucleotides matching TRBD2. Germline V gene sequence: CDR1 SGHRS, CDR2 YFSETQ. The CDR3 extends over 16 amino acids. The V and J ends lost 4 bases and 3 bases, in that order; junction bases with no gene match: 7. The CDR3 region is CASSDVAGGGYNEQFF. The CDR3 region has the DNA TGCGCCAGCAGCGACGTAGCGGGAGGTGGCTACAATGAGCAGTTCTTC.

V gene TRBV24-1 combines with J gene TRBJ2-5; D is undetermined. V dropped 7 bases and J dropped 2 bases, with 10 bases sitting between them. The CDR3 sequence is 13 residues long. Germline CDR1 and CDR2: KGHDR and SFDVKD. The CDR3 sequence: CATSWTLQETQYF. The CDR3 nucleotides are TGTGCCACCAGCTGGACCTTACAAGAGACCCAGTACTTC.

This clonotype occurred many times. The chain employs TRBV12-3 or TRBV12-4 and TRBJ1-2, with 8 positions matching TRBD1. Losses at the gene ends were 5 bases for V and 5 bases for J; bases not matched to a gene: 4. The CDR3 is 13 residues long. The CDR3 DNA reads as TGTGCCAGCAGTGCGGGACAGGCGTATGGCTACACCTTC. Its translation is CASSAGQAYGYTF.

The chain joins TRBV6-2 or TRBV6-3 to TRBJ1-5, with D uncertain. The CDR3 is 13 amino acids. In germline, CDR1 is MNHEY, CDR2 SVGEGT. Deletions cut 5 bases from V and 7 bases from J, with 12 bases between. CDR3 sequence (DNA): TGTGCCAGCAGTGCCTTTGGTGGACAGCCCCAGCATTTT. Its translation: CASSAFGGQPQHF.

This clonotype was counted only a few times. V usage is TRBV10-3 and J usage is TRBJ2-3, with TRBD2 matching 7 bases. J lost 2 bases, V lost 5 bases, and 13 bases had no gene match. The germline V gene has CDR1 ENHRY and CDR2 SYGVKD. CDR3 length: 17 amino acids. CDR3 in amino acids: CAISWRLAEPITDTQYF. DNA of the CDR3: TGTGCCATCAGTTGGCGGCTAGCGGAGCCGATCACAGATACGCAGTATTTT.

The gene calls are TRBV7-6 and TRBJ2-1; 11 bases are shared with TRBD2. The junction had 13 bases not matched to a gene; V was cut back by 3 bases and J by 6 bases. The CDR3 has 18 residues. Germline V gene lookup returns CDR1 SGHVS and CDR2 FNYEAQ. The CDR3 DNA follows: TGTGCCAGCAGCTTTCTCCGGAGTAGCGGGAGGGCCCCCAATGAGCAGTTCTTC. Amino acids: CASSFLRSSGRAPNEQFF.

The chain is built from TRBV4-3 and TRBJ2-2, with TRBD2 matching 10 bases. The V gene end was trimmed by 5 bases and the J gene end by 4 bases; junction bases not matched to a gene: 7. The CDR3 consists of 16 residues. Germline CDR1 is LGHNA and CDR2 is YSLEER. CDR3 sequence: CASSAGSGRGTGELFF. CDR3 DNA sequence: TGCGCCAGCAGCGCAGGGAGCGGGAGGGGCACCGGGGAGCTGTTTTTT.

The V and J genes are TRBV2 and TRBJ2-3; D could derive from TRBD1 or TRBD2 (5 bases each). The CDR3 extends over 15 amino acids. The germline CDR1 and CDR2 sequences are SNHLY and FYNNEI. V was pared by 3 bases and J by 2 bases, with 12 bases between. The CDR3 reads CASSDRERATDTQYF. The CDR3 DNA reads as TGTGCCAGCAGTGACAGGGAGCGAGCCACAGATACGCAGTATTTT.

V gene TRBV20-1 combines with J gene TRBJ2-1; D ambiguous. The CDR3 runs 11 residues. In germline, CDR1 is DFQATT, CDR2 SNEGSKA (reference sequence). V was pared by 7 bases and J by 7 bases, with 11 bases between. The CDR3 sequence: CSVETSNEQFF. As DNA, the CDR3 is TGCAGTGTTGAGACTTCTAATGAGCAGTTCTTC.